This section outlines one T cell receptor (beta chain) sequence together with its context. Repertoires were generated with immunoSEQ multiplex PCR, while TCRdb's copy carries only in-frame clones and drops some. Of roughly 230,000 clones in the sample, 70% to 90% were seen once. The data stem from a study of blood T cell repertoires in COVID-19. Study as a whole: T cells, B-cell-depleted T cells, or PBMCs provided the cDNA or gDNA that served as material.

The age range of participants was about 18 to 90 years, with residence in about 25 US areas. Cohorts were assigned according to the clinical history that participants reported. The sequenced sample consisted of PBMCs or T cells enriched from blood (not recorded which). The sequence derives from a woman aged 45-65 years who had been exposed to COVID-19.

The CDR3 DNA is TGTGCCAGCAGTGAGCAGGGGGGAGGCTCTGGGGCCAACGTCCTGACTTTC. This encodes CASSEQGGGSGANVLTF. The gene calls are TRBV6-1 and TRBJ2-6; a possible D gene is TRBD1 (7 bases). V shed 3 bases and J shed 0 bases, with 12 bases lying between them. Germline V lookup: CDR1 MNHNS, CDR2 SASEGT. This CDR3 contains 17 residues.